This T cell receptor (beta chain) came from a study of blood T cell repertoires in COVID-19. Study as a whole: The study drew acute and convalescent COVID-19 samples from the United States, Italy and Spain. PBMCs, B-cell-depleted T cells, or T cells provided the cDNA or gDNA that made up the material.

This clone was counted a few times. How the authors handled the data: Estimated nucleated cell counts came from reference gene primer amplification. Data came from immunoSEQ multiplex PCR; TCRdb stores just in-frame clones and leaves some out. Clonal size and the V and J genes are those of that table, whereas D and trimming came from the DNA. The data contain roughly 79,000 clones, roughly nine tenths of them singletons. Trimming left V 0 bases short and J 4 bases short, with 14 bases between. Germline CDR1 SGDLS, CDR2 YYNGEE. The CDR3 spans 16 residues. Sequenced input: peripheral blood. This chain joins TRBV9 and TRBJ1-3; D not resolved. This TCR was sampled from a woman over 75 with active or convalescent COVID-19. Written as DNA, the CDR3 is TGTGCCAGCAGCGTAGGAGGATTCCTTCCCGGAAACACCATATATTTT. Amino acid sequence: CASSVGGFLPGNTIYF. Based on the CDR3 plus reference TRBV9 and TRBJ1-3, the full variable domain is DSGVTQTPKHLITATGQRVTLRCSPRSGDLSVYWYQQSLDQGLQFLIQYYNGEERAKGNILERFSAQQFPDLHSELNLSSLELGDSALYFCASSVGGFLPGNTIYFGEGSWLTVV.